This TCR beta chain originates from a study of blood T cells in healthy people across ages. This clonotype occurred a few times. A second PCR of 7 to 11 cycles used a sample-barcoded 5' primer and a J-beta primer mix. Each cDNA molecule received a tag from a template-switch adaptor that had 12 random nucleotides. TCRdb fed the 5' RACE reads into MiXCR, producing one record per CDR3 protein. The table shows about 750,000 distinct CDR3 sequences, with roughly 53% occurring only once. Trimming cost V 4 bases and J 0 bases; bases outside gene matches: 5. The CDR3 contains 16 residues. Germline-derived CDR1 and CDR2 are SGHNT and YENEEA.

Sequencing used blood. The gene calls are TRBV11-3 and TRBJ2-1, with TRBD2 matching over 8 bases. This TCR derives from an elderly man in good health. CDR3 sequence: CASSWGSGSSYNEQFF. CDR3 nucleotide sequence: TGTGCCAGCAGCTGGGGGAGCGGGAGCTCCTACAATGAGCAGTTCTTC. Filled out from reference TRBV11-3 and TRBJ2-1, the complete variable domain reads EAGVVQSPRYKIIEKKQPVAFWCNPISGHNTLYWYLQNLGQGPELLIRYENEEAVDDSQLPKDRFSAERLKGVDSTLKIQPAELGDSAVYLCASSWGSGSSYNEQFFGPGTRLTVL.